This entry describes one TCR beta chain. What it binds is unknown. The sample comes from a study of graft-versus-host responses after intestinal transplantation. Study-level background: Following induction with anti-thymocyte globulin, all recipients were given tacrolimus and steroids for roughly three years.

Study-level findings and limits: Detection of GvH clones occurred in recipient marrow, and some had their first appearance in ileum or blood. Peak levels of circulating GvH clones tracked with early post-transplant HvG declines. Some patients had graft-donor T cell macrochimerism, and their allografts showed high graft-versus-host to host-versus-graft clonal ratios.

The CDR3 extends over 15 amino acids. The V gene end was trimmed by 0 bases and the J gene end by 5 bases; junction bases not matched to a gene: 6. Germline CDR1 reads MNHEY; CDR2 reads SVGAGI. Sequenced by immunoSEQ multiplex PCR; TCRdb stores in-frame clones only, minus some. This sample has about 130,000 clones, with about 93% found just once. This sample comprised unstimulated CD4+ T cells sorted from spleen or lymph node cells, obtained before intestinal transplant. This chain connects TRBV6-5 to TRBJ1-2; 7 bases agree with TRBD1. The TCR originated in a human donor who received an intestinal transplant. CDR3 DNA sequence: TGTGCCAGCAGTTACTCGTCAAGGGGGCAGTATGGCTACACCTTC. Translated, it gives CASSYSSRGQYGYTF.